This TCR beta chain was captured in a study of T cells in Graves' hyperthyroidism and ophthalmopathy. Researchers amplified the TCR beta CDR3 regions from RNA transcripts. RT-PCR in the first round (using the HTBI primer set) targeted the TCR CDR3. From the multiplex PCR reads, TCRdb called clonotypes with MiXCR, one entry per CDR3 protein. The sample has under 800,000 distinct CDR3 sequences; 11% to 15% are singletons. Germline V gene lookup returns CDR1 MGHRA and CDR2 YSYEKL. The CDR3 totals 14 residues. With 4 bases removed from V and 6 bases from J, the gap between germline ends came to 12 bases. The chain carries TRBV4-1 and TRBJ2-2; D unclear. The sample taken for sequencing was blood. The sequence derives from a woman between 18 and 29 years old with Graves' hyperthyroidism. As DNA, the CDR3 is TGCGCCAGCAGCCGACTTGTTGTGCCCGGGGAGCTGTTTTTT. Translation gives CASSRLVVPGELFF.